This T cell receptor (beta chain) was documented in a study of cytotoxic CD8 clonotypes in ibrutinib-treated CLL. Study summary: Once treatment had gone on for a median of 12 months, range 6 to 36, response samples were drawn.

Clones were read by immunoSEQ multiplex PCR, and TCRdb kept only the in-frame ones, dropping some. The sample holds approximately 74,000 clones, approximately 80% seen once. The CDR3 consists of 13 residues. V trimming: 7 bases; J trimming: 10 bases; junction bases outside the gene matches: 9. The V gene's germline CDR1 is MNHEY and CDR2 SVGAGI. Study-level results: Baseline values of clonality outstripped age-matched healthy donors and followed circulating CD8+ T-cell counts. Upon ibrutinib response clonality rose, and upon progression it fell back toward baseline.

To note about this clone: The target antigen is unknown.

The source was PBMCs, collected at disease progression, from a patient treated with ibrutinib. This TCR was recovered from a human donor with chronic lymphocytic leukemia. The V gene is TRBV6-5, the J gene TRBJ1-4; 7 bases align to TRBD1. For the CDR3, the DNA is TGTGCCAGCAAGTCCCGGGACAGAAGAAAACTGTTTTTT. This encodes CASKSRDRRKLFF.